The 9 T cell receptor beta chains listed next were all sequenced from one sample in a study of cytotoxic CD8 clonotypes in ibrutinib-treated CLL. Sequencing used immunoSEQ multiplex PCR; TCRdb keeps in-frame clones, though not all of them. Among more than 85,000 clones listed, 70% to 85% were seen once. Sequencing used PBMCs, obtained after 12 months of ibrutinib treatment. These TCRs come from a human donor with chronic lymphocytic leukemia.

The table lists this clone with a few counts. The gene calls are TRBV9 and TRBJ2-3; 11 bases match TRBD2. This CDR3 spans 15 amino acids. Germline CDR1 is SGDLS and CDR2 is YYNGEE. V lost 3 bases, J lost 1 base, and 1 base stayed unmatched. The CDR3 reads CASSATSGGTDTQYF. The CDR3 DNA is TGTGCCAGCAGCGCGACTAGCGGGGGCACAGATACGCAGTATTTT.

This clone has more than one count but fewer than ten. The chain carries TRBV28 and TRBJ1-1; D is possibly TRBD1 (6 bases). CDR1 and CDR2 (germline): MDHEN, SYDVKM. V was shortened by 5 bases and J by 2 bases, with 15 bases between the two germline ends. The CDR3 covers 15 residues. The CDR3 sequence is CASSVPGTRNTEAFF. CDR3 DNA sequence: TGTGCCAGCAGTGTGCCCGGGACACGTAACACTGAAGCTTTCTTT.

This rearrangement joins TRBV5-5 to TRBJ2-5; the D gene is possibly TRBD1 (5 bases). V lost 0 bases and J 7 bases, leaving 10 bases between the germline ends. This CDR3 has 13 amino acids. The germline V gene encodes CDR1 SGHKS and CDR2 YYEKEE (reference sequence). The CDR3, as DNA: TGTGCCAGCAGCTTGGGACAGCAGTGGACCCAGTACTTC. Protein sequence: CASSLGQQWTQYF.

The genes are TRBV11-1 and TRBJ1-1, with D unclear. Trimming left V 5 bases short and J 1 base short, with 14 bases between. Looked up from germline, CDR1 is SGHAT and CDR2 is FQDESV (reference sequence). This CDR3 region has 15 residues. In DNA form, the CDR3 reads TGTGCCAGCAGCGGCTTGTGGATGACGAACACTGAAGCTTTCTTT. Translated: CASSGLWMTNTEAFF.

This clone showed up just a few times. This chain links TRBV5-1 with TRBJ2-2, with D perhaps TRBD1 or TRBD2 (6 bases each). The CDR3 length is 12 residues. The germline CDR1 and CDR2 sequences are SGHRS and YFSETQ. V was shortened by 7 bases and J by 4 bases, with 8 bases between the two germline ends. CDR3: CASEGGTGELFF. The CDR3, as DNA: TGCGCCAGCGAGGGGGGCACCGGGGAGCTGTTTTTT.

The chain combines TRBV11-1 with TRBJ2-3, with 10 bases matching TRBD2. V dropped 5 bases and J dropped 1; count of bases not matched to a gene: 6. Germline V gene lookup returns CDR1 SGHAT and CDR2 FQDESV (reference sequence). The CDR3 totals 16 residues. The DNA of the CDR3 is TGTGCCAGCAGCACGATCCTAGCGGGGGGCACAGATACGCAGTATTTT. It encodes CASSTILAGGTDTQYF.

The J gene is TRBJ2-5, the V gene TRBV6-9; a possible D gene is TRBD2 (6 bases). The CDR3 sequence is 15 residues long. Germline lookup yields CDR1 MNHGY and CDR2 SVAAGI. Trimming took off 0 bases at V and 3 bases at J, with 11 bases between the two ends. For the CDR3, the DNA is TGTGCCAGCAGTTATTCGACATGCGGGGAAGAGACCCAGTACTTC. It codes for CASSYSTCGEETQYF.

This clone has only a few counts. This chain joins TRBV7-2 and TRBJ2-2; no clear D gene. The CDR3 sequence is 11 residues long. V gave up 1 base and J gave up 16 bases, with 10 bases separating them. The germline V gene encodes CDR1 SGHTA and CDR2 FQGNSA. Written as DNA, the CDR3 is TGTGCCAGCAGCTTAGATCGCGCAGAGTTTTTT. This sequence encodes CASSLDRAEFF.

The CDR3 DNA is TGTGCCAGTAGTGTGACTTTGGGGAATGAGCAGTTCTTC. The encoded protein is CASSVTLGNEQFF. The genes are TRBV19 and TRBJ2-1; no firm D call. Germline CDR1 reads LNHDA; CDR2 reads SQIVND (reference sequence). The V gene lost 5 bases and the J gene lost 7 bases, with 12 bases spanning the gap. This CDR3 region has 13 residues.